The clone carrying this T cell receptor (beta chain) was seen ten or more times. Amplification of TCR beta CDR3 regions was performed using RNA transcripts as template. First-round RT-PCR targeting the TCR CDR3 was performed with the HTBI primer set. TCRdb called the multiplex PCR reads again in MiXCR, with one record for every CDR3 protein. This table holds a few hundred thousand distinct CDR3 sequences, roughly 15% found once. The sample originates from a study of T cells in Graves' hyperthyroidism and ophthalmopathy. V dropped 2 bases and J dropped 3 bases, with 11 bases sitting between them. The germline V gene has CDR1 MDHEN and CDR2 SYDVKM. The CDR3 runs 14 residues.

This TCR came from a woman in her thirties or forties with Graves' ophthalmopathy. V usage is TRBV28 and J usage is TRBJ2-7; no definite D call. The source material was blood. CDR3 in amino acids: CASSLMSGVYEQYF. CDR3 sequence (DNA): TGTGCCAGCAGTTTAATGTCAGGCGTCTACGAGCAGTACTTC.